Each of the 23 T cell receptor beta chains below was sequenced from the same sample in a study of early T cells in non-severe SARS-CoV-2 infection. TCRdb reanalysed the 5' RACE reads using MiXCR and keeps one entry per CDR3 protein. The data contain approximately 30,000 distinct CDR3 sequences, 6.6% of them singletons. Specimen: whole blood. These receptors all stem from an adult who was a healthcare worker with PCR-confirmed SARS-CoV-2 infection or an uninfected control (not recorded which).

This clonotype was recorded at least ten times. The junction shows a germline mismatch at one end, possibly a read error. The J gene is TRBJ1-3, the V gene TRBV11-2; D is unresolved. Germline lookup yields CDR1 SGHAT and CDR2 FQNNGV. This CDR3 spans 12 amino acids. CDR3 residues: CASSRPGNTIYF. CDR3 in DNA: TGTGCCAGCAGCAGACCTGGGAACACCATATATTTT.

This clonotype was seen many times. This chain uses TRBV20-1 with TRBJ2-7, with 11 nucleotides matching TRBD2. The germline CDR1 and CDR2 sequences are DFQATT and SNEGSKA (reference sequence). This CDR3 has 16 amino acids. V dropped 0 bases and J dropped 7; count of bases not matched to a gene: 11. Here the CDR3 DNA reads TGCAGTGCTAGAGATCCGAGGCTAGCGGGAGGAGGAGAGCAGTACTTC. It yields the protein CSARDPRLAGGGEQYF.

The chain carries TRBV7-2 and TRBJ2-3; 12 nucleotides match TRBD2. The CDR3 runs to 15 residues. V lost 5 bases, J lost 3 bases, and 3 bases stayed unmatched. CDR1 is SGHTA, CDR2 FQGNSA, per germline. The CDR3 loop reads CASSKTSGRTDTQYF. Here the CDR3 DNA reads TGTGCCAGCAGCAAGACTAGCGGGAGAACAGATACGCAGTATTTT.

This clonotype has a count of ten or more. The J gene is TRBJ1-1, the V gene TRBV10-3; D is uncertain. CDR1 ENHRY and CDR2 SYGVKD come from the germline V gene. V was shortened by 6 bases and J by 5 bases, with 13 bases between the two germline ends. This CDR3 has 13 residues. CDR3 DNA sequence: TGTGCCATCAGCGAACAGAGTAGTACTGAAGCTTTCTTT. Translated, it gives CAISEQSSTEAFF.

This clonotype appeared many times. V and J are TRBV3-1 and TRBJ1-1; D remains unclear. The CDR3 contains 15 residues. Between the trimmed V and J ends, which lost 0 bases and 7 bases, there was a span of 15 bases. Germline V lookup: CDR1 LGHDT, CDR2 YNNKEL (reference sequence). The CDR3 is CASSQDARSWDEAFF. The DNA of the CDR3 is TGTGCCAGCAGCCAAGACGCGCGATCTTGGGATGAAGCTTTCTTT.

The V call is TRBV5-6, the J call TRBJ2-2; D call uncertain. Germline V CDR1 and CDR2: SGHDT, YYEEEE. The V end lost 1 base, the J end lost 3 bases, and 1 base lay between the germline ends. The CDR3 runs to 12 residues. The CDR3 DNA reads TGTGCCAGCAGCTTGTACACCGGGGAGCTGTTTTTT. Protein sequence: CASSLYTGELFF.

This clonotype occurred a few times. The V gene is TRBV12-3 or TRBV12-4, the J gene TRBJ1-2; the match to TRBD1 covers 7 bases. This CDR3 comprises 14 residues. V lost 5 bases and J lost 4; bases outside the gene matches: 7. In DNA form, the CDR3 reads TGTGCCAGCAGTCCCCTCTACAGGGGCTATGGCTACACCTTC. Amino acids: CASSPLYRGYGYTF.

The V gene is TRBV20-1, the J gene TRBJ2-3; D is possibly TRBD1 or TRBD2 (5 bases each). CDR1 and CDR2 from the germline V gene are DFQATT and SNEGSKA (reference sequence). The CDR3 is made up of 17 amino acids. Trimming shortened V by 2 bases and J by 3 bases, and 21 bases separated the two germline ends. The CDR3 spells CSARSRRVLSGTDTQYF. DNA for the CDR3: TGCAGTGCTAGATCTCGGCGGGTTCTTTCAGGGACAGATACGCAGTATTTT.

This clonotype appeared many times. V usage is TRBV4-3 and J usage is TRBJ2-2; TRBD2 matches 10 bases. The CDR3 loop spans 17 amino acids. With V trimmed by 0 bases and J by 3 bases, 4 bases remained unmatched. The germline V gene encodes CDR1 LGHNA and CDR2 YSLEER. The CDR3 nucleotides are TGCGCCAGCAGCCAAGAAACTAGCGGGACCCACACCGGGGAGCTGTTTTTT. Amino acids: CASSQETSGTHTGELFF.

This clonotype was seen many times. The V and J genes are TRBV12-3 or TRBV12-4 and TRBJ2-5; a weak D match, TRBD1 (5 bases). V gave up 1 base and J gave up 5 bases, with 8 bases separating them. The CDR3 runs 13 residues. CDR3 loop: CASSLEGRETQYF. CDR3 in DNA: TGTGCCAGCAGTTTAGAGGGGCGGGAGACCCAGTACTTC.

The gene calls are TRBV5-5 and TRBJ2-7; D remains unclear. The CDR3 is made up of 13 amino acids. Trimming shortened V by 2 bases and J by 2 bases, and 8 bases separated the two germline ends. The germline V gene has CDR1 SGHKS and CDR2 YYEKEE (reference sequence). CDR3: CASSFGYPYEQYF. The CDR3 bases are TGTGCCAGCAGCTTCGGGTACCCCTACGAGCAGTACTTC.

In its sample, this clonotype was seen a few times. This sequence joins TRBV5-1 and TRBJ2-1; no firm D call. V gave up 4 bases and J gave up 1 base, with 12 bases separating them. Germline V gene sequence: CDR1 SGHRS, CDR2 YFSETQ. The CDR3 sequence is 15 residues long. The CDR3 sequence: CASSPRLVSYNEQFF. The CDR3 DNA follows: TGCGCCAGCAGCCCACGCCTGGTGTCCTACAATGAGCAGTTCTTC.

This clonotype came up many times. CDR3 DNA: TGTGCCAGGGTCCTAGCCAAAAACATTCAGTACTTC. This gives the protein CARVLAKNIQYF. The rearrangement joins TRBV6-4 to TRBJ2-4; D gene ambiguous. The V end lost 9 bases, the J end lost 0 bases, and 6 bases lay between the germline ends. Germline-derived CDR1 and CDR2 are MRHNA and SNTAGT. CDR3 length: 12 residues.

This clonotype was recorded at least ten times. The rearrangement joins TRBV5-6 to TRBJ2-3; 8 nucleotides agree with TRBD2. The germline gives CDR1 SGHDT, CDR2 YYEEEE. J lost 0 bases, V lost 7 bases, and 7 bases had no gene match. The CDR3 loop spans 15 amino acids. CDR3 residues: CASGPLAASTDTQYF. In DNA, the CDR3 is TGTGCCAGCGGCCCACTAGCGGCGAGCACAGATACGCAGTATTTT.

For the CDR3, the DNA is TGTGCCAGCGGGGAATGGCAGGGACTCACAGATACGCAGTATTTT. Translated: CASGEWQGLTDTQYF. V and J are TRBV12-3 or TRBV12-4 and TRBJ2-3; possible D gene TRBD2, 6 bases. The CDR3 totals 15 residues. Trimming shortened V by 8 bases and J by 2 bases, and 17 bases separated the two germline ends.

This clonotype was recorded at least ten times. The rearrangement links TRBV6-5 to TRBJ1-1, with D possibly TRBD1 on 5 matching bases. Germline assignment: CDR1 MNHEY and CDR2 SVGAGI. The V end lost 4 bases, the J end lost 11 bases, and 14 bases lay between the germline ends. The length of the CDR3 is 12 residues. In DNA form, the CDR3 reads TGTGCCAGCAGTTCAACCGCAGGGACTGCTTTCTTT. Its protein is CASSSTAGTAFF.

This clonotype was seen at least ten times. V usage is TRBV12-3 or TRBV12-4 and J usage is TRBJ2-2, with 12 bases that match TRBD2. The CDR3 is 19 amino acids. After removal of 2 bases from V and 5 bases from J, the junction contained 12 bases not matched to a gene. The CDR3 spells CASSLKRLWGTSGTGELFF. CDR3 in DNA: TGTGCCAGCAGTTTAAAGCGGTTGTGGGGGACTAGCGGGACCGGGGAGCTGTTTTTT.

V and J are TRBV24-1 and TRBJ2-7; D unclear. CDR3 length equals 16 residues. Trimming took off 4 bases at V and 0 bases at J, with 15 bases between the two ends. Germline V lookup: CDR1 KGHDR, CDR2 SFDVKD. The chain's CDR3 is CATSDPTRSSSYEQYF. The CDR3 DNA is TGTGCCACCAGTGACCCTACAAGGTCCAGCTCCTACGAGCAGTACTTC.

This clonotype came up many times. The chain links TRBV18 to TRBJ2-3; D might be TRBD2 (6 bases). Between the trimmed V and J ends, which lost 2 bases and 6 bases, there was a span of 12 bases. Germline V CDR1 and CDR2: KGHSH, LQKENI. This CDR3 comprises 14 residues. CDR3 bases: TGTGCCAGCTCACCAGCAGGAGGGCCGGATACGCAGTATTTT. Amino acids: CASSPAGGPDTQYF.

This clonotype showed up many times. The chain carries TRBV7-6 and TRBJ2-1, with 12 bases aligning to TRBD2. CDR1 is SGHVS and CDR2 is FNYEAQ in the germline V gene. J gave up 5 bases and V 1 base, and 3 bases lay outside the gene matches. This CDR3 is built from 16 residues. The CDR3 reads CASSLDRLAGDNEQFF. CDR3 sequence (DNA): TGTGCCAGCAGCTTAGATCGACTAGCGGGAGACAATGAGCAGTTCTTC.

This clonotype was found many times. The gene calls are TRBV29-1 and TRBJ2-7; 9 bases match TRBD1. The germline gives CDR1 SQVTM, CDR2 ANQGSEA. The CDR3 sequence is 13 residues long. After removal of 4 bases from V and 3 bases from J, the junction contained 4 bases not matched to a gene. The CDR3: CSVAGTGLYEQYF. Written as DNA, the CDR3 is TGCAGCGTTGCCGGGACAGGGCTCTACGAGCAGTACTTC.

The rearrangement uses TRBV10-3 and TRBJ2-5; TRBD2 matches 9 bases. The CDR3 covers 15 residues. V was clipped by 8 bases and J by 4 bases; unmatched bases: 11. The germline V gene encodes CDR1 ENHRY and CDR2 SYGVKD. CDR3: CAISGSGRNGETQYF. CDR3 DNA sequence: TGTGCCATCTCGGGTAGCGGGAGAAATGGAGAGACCCAGTACTTC.

This clonotype was seen ten or more times. V gene TRBV2 combines with J gene TRBJ2-2, with TRBD2 identical over 9 bases. The CDR3 is 13 residues long. The junction had 2 bases not matched to a gene; V was cut back by 8 bases and J by 4 bases. Per germline, CDR1 SNHLY and CDR2 FYNNEI. The CDR3 DNA reads TGTGCCAGCGGGACTAGCCTCACCGGGGAGCTGTTTTTT. Protein product: CASGTSLTGELFF.